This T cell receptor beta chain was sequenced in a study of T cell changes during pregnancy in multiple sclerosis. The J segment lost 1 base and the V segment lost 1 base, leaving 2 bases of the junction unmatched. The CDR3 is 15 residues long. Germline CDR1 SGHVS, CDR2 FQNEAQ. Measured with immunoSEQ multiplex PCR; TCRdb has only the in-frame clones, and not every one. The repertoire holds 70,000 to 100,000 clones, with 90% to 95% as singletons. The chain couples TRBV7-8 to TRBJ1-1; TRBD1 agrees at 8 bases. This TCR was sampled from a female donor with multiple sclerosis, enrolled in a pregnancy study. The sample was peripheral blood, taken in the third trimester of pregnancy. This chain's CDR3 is CASSLGQGTNTEAFF. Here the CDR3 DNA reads TGTGCCAGCAGCTTAGGACAGGGGACGAACACTGAAGCTTTCTTT.